This T cell receptor (beta chain) was sequenced for a study of OX40 agonist ivuxolimab in advanced cancers. Using immunoSEQ multiplex PCR, the repertoire was profiled, and TCRdb retains in-frame clones only, with some absent. The table shows over 55,000 clones, with more than 70% occurring only once. V lost 7 bases to trimming and J lost 4 bases; unmatched junction nucleotides: 7. Germline V gives CDR1 SGHTA, CDR2 FQGNSA. The CDR3 extends over 14 amino acids. The J gene is TRBJ2-1, the V gene TRBV7-2; 7 nucleotides match TRBD2. The sequences come from CD4+ or CD8+ T cells sorted from blood, collected in a trial of the OX40 agonist ivuxolimab. The sequence came from an adult with an advanced solid tumor such as melanoma, head and neck, liver or kidney cancer. CDR3 coding DNA: TGTGCCAGCAAGGAGCGGGGACCTTACAATGAGCAGTTCTTC. This encodes CASKERGPYNEQFF. Supplemented by reference TRBV7-2 and TRBJ2-1, the full variable domain reads GAGVSQSPSNKVTEKGKDVELRCDPISGHTALYWYRQSLGQGLEFLIYFQGNSAPDKSGLPSDRFSAERTGGSVSTLTIQRTQQEDSAVYLCASKERGPYNEQFFGPGTRLTVL.